A selection of T cell receptor beta chains follows, all from one sample in a study of T cells in Graves' hyperthyroidism and ophthalmopathy. TCRdb ran MiXCR on the multiplex PCR reads and lists one entry per CDR3 protein. The table shows roughly 300,000 distinct CDR3 sequences, with approximately 15% occurring only once. The sample comprised blood. The source is a woman in her thirties with Graves' hyperthyroidism. Both conserved end residues are part of each CDR3. A D gene is named only where the DNA matches it firmly. Clone sizes are given selectively: once, few, many, or a class where the clone is expanded.

V	J	D	size	CDR3	DNA
TRBV7-2	TRBJ2-2	NA	NA	CAGSSHGRGLAGELFF	TGTGCCGGCAGCTCTCATGGGAGGGGGCTTGCCGGGGAGCTGTTTTTT
TRBV27	TRBJ2-7	TRBD1	many	CASSLGGQGAREQYF	TGTGCCAGCAGTTTGGGAGGACAGGGGGCGAGGGAGCAGTACTTC
TRBV9	TRBJ2-3	TRBD2	few	CASSVKAGSTDTQYF	TGTGCCAGCAGCGTTAAAGCGGGATCCACAGATACGCAGTATTTT
TRBV18	TRBJ2-7	NA	NA	CASSPRGGYSYEQYF	TGTGCCAGCTCACCGAGGGGGGGATACTCCTACGAGCAGTACTTC
TRBV6-1	TRBJ1-1	NA	many	CASSRDWGIRAFF	TGTGCCAGCAGTCGCGACTGGGGAATTCGGGCTTTCTTT
TRBV6-1	TRBJ2-6	TRBD1	many	CASSYGLQGFTGANVLTF	TGTGCCAGCAGCTACGGGCTACAGGGGTTTACCGGGGCCAACGTCCTGACTTTC
TRBV3-1	TRBJ2-5	TRBD2	NA	CASSQVLAGGETQYF	TGTGCCAGCAGCCAAGTTCTAGCGGGAGGAGAGACCCAGTACTTC
TRBV30	TRBJ1-1	NA	many	CAWGPRRTEAFF	TGTGCCTGGGGGCCCCGACGTACTGAAGCTTTCTTT
TRBV6-2/TRBV6-3	TRBJ2-2	TRBD2	many	CASSYGRAGELFF	TGTGCCAGCAGTTACGGGAGGGCCGGGGAGCTGTTTTTT
TRBV29-1	TRBJ2-7	TRBD2	many	CSVETGTRVSYEQYF	TGCAGCGTTGAAACCGGGACTAGGGTCTCCTACGAGCAGTACTTC
TRBV28	TRBJ1-5	NA	many	CASSLRGLGDQPQHF	TGTGCCAGCAGTCTCCGGGGCCTAGGGGATCAGCCCCAGCATTTT
TRBV20-1	TRBJ1-6	TRBD1	many	CSARVGQEDSPLHF	TGCAGTGCTAGGGTTGGACAGGAGGATTCACCCCTCCACTTT
TRBV28	TRBJ2-7	TRBD2	many	CAGTRLAGAYEQYF	TGTGCCGGAACAAGACTAGCGGGAGCCTACGAGCAGTACTTC
TRBV19	TRBJ2-2	NA	few	CASSISPWRTGELFF	TGTGCCAGTAGTATATCTCCCTGGAGAACCGGGGAGCTGTTTTTT
TRBV20-1	TRBJ2-3	TRBD2	many	CSASDRTRGTDTQYF	TGCAGTGCTAGCGATCGGACTAGAGGCACAGATACGCAGTATTTT
TRBV29-1	TRBJ2-5	NA	many	CSVEDFHTRGAQYF	TGCAGCGTTGAAGATTTCCACACCCGGGGTGCCCAGTACTTC
TRBV20-1	TRBJ2-1	TRBD2	many	CSARDGSGSGEQFF	TGCAGTGCTAGAGATGGGAGCGGGAGTGGCGAGCAGTTCTTC
TRBV2	TRBJ1-1	TRBD1	many	CASYTGGTEAFF	TGTGCCAGCTATACAGGGGGCACTGAAGCTTTCTTT
TRBV12-3/TRBV12-4	TRBJ2-2	TRBD2	NA	CAVSRLADTGELFF	TGTGCCGTCTCGAGACTAGCGGACACCGGGGAGCTGTTTTTT
TRBV28	TRBJ1-2	NA	many	CATEDSNYGYTF	TGTGCCACCGAGGACTCTAACTATGGCTACACCTTC
TRBV5-6	TRBJ1-5	TRBD1	few	CASSVGQGTQPQHF	TGTGCCAGCAGCGTTGGACAGGGGACACAGCCCCAGCATTTT
TRBV30	TRBJ2-1	NA	few	CAWNDGDDEQFF	TGTGCCTGGAACGACGGGGACGATGAGCAGTTCTTC
TRBV28	TRBJ2-1	TRBD2	many	CASTSGSKGISYNEQFF	TGTGCCAGCACTAGCGGGAGTAAAGGGATCTCCTACAATGAGCAGTTCTTC
TRBV28	TRBJ2-3	NA	many	CASSSDTFTDTQYF	TGTGCCAGCAGTTCGGACACCTTCACAGATACGCAGTATTTT
TRBV12-3/TRBV12-4	TRBJ2-5	NA	NA	CASTTGTLLKETQYF	TGTGCCAGCACGACCGGGACTCTGTTAAAAGAGACCCAGTACTTC
TRBV29-1	TRBJ2-7	TRBD2	NA	CSARTSGPYEQYF	TGCAGCGCTAGGACTAGCGGACCCTACGAGCAGTACTTC
TRBV11-2	TRBJ1-2	NA	few	CASSFPGAPLAGDGYTF	TGTGCCAGCAGCTTTCCAGGGGCCCCACTAGCTGGGGATGGCTACACCTTC
TRBV19	TRBJ2-4	NA	NA	CAVRDSRGGAKNIQYF	TGTGCCGTAAGGGACAGCCGGGGGGGAGCCAAAAACATTCAGTACTTC
TRBV10-2	TRBJ2-7	TRBD1	NA	CASNPRGYYEQYF	TGCGCCAGCAACCCCAGGGGGTACTACGAGCAGTACTTC
TRBV28	TRBJ1-2	NA	NA	CASSPSLYGYTF	TGTGCCAGCAGCCCCTCCCTATATGGCTACACCTTC
TRBV28	TRBJ1-1	NA	many	CASSFMGLNTEAFF	TGTGCCAGCAGTTTCATGGGGCTGAACACTGAAGCTTTCTTT
TRBV6-2/TRBV6-3	TRBJ1-2	TRBD1	few	CASSYLLGQDLYGYTF	TGTGCCAGCAGTTACCTTCTGGGACAGGATCTCTATGGCTACACCTTC
TRBV2	TRBJ1-5	NA	NA	CASSDRWGQPQHF	TGTGCCAGCAGTGATCGGTGGGGTCAGCCCCAGCATTTT
TRBV10-2	TRBJ2-1	NA	many	CASYRENYNEQFF	TGCGCCAGCTACAGGGAGAATTACAATGAGCAGTTCTTC
TRBV25-1	TRBJ2-7	TRBD2	few	CASSETGGREQYF	TGTGCCAGCAGTGAAACGGGAGGGCGAGAGCAGTACTTC
TRBV27	TRBJ2-3	TRBD2	NA	CASNQAGEDTQYF	TGTGCCAGCAACCAAGCGGGAGAAGATACGCAGTATTTT
TRBV10-3	TRBJ2-3	NA	many	CAISDRATSTDTQYF	TGTGCCATCAGTGATAGGGCAACTAGCACAGATACGCAGTATTTT
TRBV27	TRBJ2-6	NA	many	CASSSDAWANVLTF	TGTGCCAGCAGTTCGGACGCCTGGGCCAACGTCCTGACTTTC
TRBV28	TRBJ2-7	TRBD1	many	CASTRGQTYEQYF	TGTGCCAGCACCAGGGGGCAGACCTACGAGCAGTACTTC
TRBV5-1	TRBJ2-1	TRBD2	few	CASSFRASGGLGNEQFF	TGCGCCAGCAGCTTTAGGGCTAGCGGAGGGTTGGGAAATGAGCAGTTCTTC
TRBV4-1	TRBJ2-5	NA	NA	CASSSPGLGQETQYF	TGCGCCAGCAGCTCCCCGGGACTGGGACAAGAGACCCAGTACTTC
TRBV7-2	TRBJ2-3	TRBD2	few	CASSLGLAGGGYF	TGTGCCAGCAGCTTAGGACTAGCGGGAGGAGGGTATTTT
TRBV11-2	TRBJ2-1	NA	many	CASSLGWEQFF	TGTGCCAGCAGCCTCGGGTGGGAGCAGTTCTTC
TRBV20-1	TRBJ1-5	NA	many	CSAGLEVQPQHF	TGCAGTGCTGGCCTAGAAGTCCAGCCCCAGCATTTT
TRBV11-2	TRBJ2-1	NA	NA	CASSQDPTSYNEQFF	TGTGCCAGCAGCCAAGATCCCACCTCCTACAATGAGCAGTTCTTC
TRBV13	TRBJ2-2	NA	NA	CASSPEGDTGELFF	TGTGCCAGCAGCCCGGAGGGGGACACCGGGGAGCTGTTTTTT
TRBV19	TRBJ2-5	TRBD2	NA	CASSGGSWGETQYF	TGTGCCAGTAGCGGCGGGAGCTGGGGTGAGACCCAGTACTTC
TRBV3-2	TRBJ1-1	NA	many	CASSQDWAFF	TGTGCCAGCAGCCAAGATTGGGCTTTCTTT
TRBV12-3/TRBV12-4	TRBJ1-3	NA	many	CASSFRGGSGNTIYF	TGTGCCAGCAGTTTCCGCGGGGGCTCTGGAAACACCATATATTTT
TRBV4-3	TRBJ1-5	NA	NA	CASSQDRLNQPQHF	TGCGCCAGCAGCCAAGACAGACTAAATCAGCCCCAGCATTTT
TRBV5-1	TRBJ2-7	NA	NA	CASSLDGQSSYEQYF	TGCGCCAGCAGCTTGGACGGACAAAGCTCCTACGAGCAGTACTTC
TRBV20-1	TRBJ1-1	NA	many	CSARDYDGVTEAFF	TGCAGTGCTAGAGATTATGATGGGGTCACTGAAGCTTTCTTT